These 5 T cell receptor beta chains were sequenced from one sample in a study of T cell responses to AZD1222 COVID-19 vaccine (dated by TCRdb to about 2021). The method was the immunoSEQ multiplex PCR assay. TCRdb's version of the immuneACCESS table is confined to in-frame rearrangements and falls short of the full clone set. An unresolved V gene accounts for under half of the shortfall where checked; the remainder is of unknown origin. For this sample the table gives approximately 100,000 clones, of which 85% to 90% were detected only once. Approximately 5% of the sample goes to the ten largest clones. The intended sense of this specimen's time point label: baseline before first vaccination. Sequencing used peripheral blood, obtained on day 0 of AZD1222 vaccination. The receptors shown here come from an adult in good health.

The chain has TRBV19 and TRBJ1-5; D call uncertain. The CDR3 is made up of 15 amino acids. The germline V gene encodes CDR1 LNHDA and CDR2 SQIVND (reference sequence). Trimming removed 1 base from V and 0 bases from J, with 7 bases in between. CDR3 nucleotides: TGTGCCAGTAGTATAGGAGGGAATAGCAATCAGCCCCAGCATTTT. It is translated as CASSIGGNSNQPQHF.

The genes are TRBV16 and TRBJ1-2; TRBD1 agrees at 8 bases. Germline-derived CDR1 and CDR2 are KGHSY and FQNENV. The CDR3 runs to 16 residues. V lost 1 base, J lost 2 bases, and 6 bases stayed unmatched. The CDR3 coding sequence is TGTGCCAGCAGCCAATTCGGGACAGGTTTAAACTATGGCTACACCTTC. This sequence encodes CASSQFGTGLNYGYTF.

The chain carries TRBV5-1 and TRBJ2-1; 8 bases line up with TRBD2. V shed 3 bases, J shed 6 bases, and the junction held 8 bases outside the gene matches. CDR3 length equals 15 residues. Germline lookup yields CDR1 SGHRS and CDR2 YFSETQ. CDR3 sequence reads: CASSSAGTRANEQFF. The CDR3 DNA follows: TGCGCCAGCAGCTCGGCCGGGACTAGGGCCAATGAGCAGTTCTTC.

The table lists this clone with a count of one. The chain joins TRBV24-1 to TRBJ2-1; D remains unclear. CDR1 is KGHDR, CDR2 SFDVKD, per germline. This CDR3 has 12 amino acids. V lost 7 bases and J 0 bases, leaving 3 bases between the germline ends. The CDR3 region has the DNA TGTGCCACCAGAAGCTCCTACAATGAGCAGTTCTTC. Translating gives CATRSSYNEQFF.

This chain joins TRBV18 and TRBJ2-1; 9 positions match TRBD2. CDR1 and CDR2 from the germline V gene are KGHSH and LQKENI. The V gene end was trimmed by 5 bases and the J gene end by 5 bases; junction bases not matched to a gene: 7. The CDR3 runs 15 residues. The CDR3 here is CASSRSPSGNNEQFF. CDR3 sequence (DNA): TGTGCCAGCTCAAGGAGCCCTAGCGGGAACAATGAGCAGTTCTTC.